These T cell receptor beta chains were read from a single sample in a study of metastatic and nonmetastatic thyroid tumors. TCRdb ran MiXCR on the PCR reads. This sample carries 91,000 or so clones, about 13% of them seen once, and the ten largest clones take around 10%. The sequenced sample was blood. Receptors originate from a female donor with papillary thyroid cancer or a benign thyroid nodule (not recorded which). Some clones in this sample may be carry-over from other donors' samples. The CDR3 runs from the conserved cysteine through the conserved F or W. D genes are given only for firm matches. Only part of the rows carry a size: once, few, many, or a class if the clone is expanded.

clone_size,j_call,d_call,v_call,cdr3_nt,cdr3_aa
few,TRBJ2-2,TRBD2,TRBV12-3/TRBV12-4,TGTGCCAGCATCCGGCGACTAGCGGGCACCGGGGAGCTGTTTTTT,CASIRRLAGTGELFF
many,TRBJ1-6,NA,TRBV9,TGTGCCAGCAGCGTAGGCGGGGAACATAATTCACCCCTCCACTTT,CASSVGGEHNSPLHF
many,TRBJ1-6,TRBD1,TRBV5-1,TGCGCCAGCAGCCGGGGGGGGACAGCCAGAAATTCACCCCTCCACTTT,CASSRGGTARNSPLHF
many,TRBJ2-7,NA,TRBV28,TGTGCCAGCAGTTTGGGGCTAGATAGCGAGCAGTACTTC,CASSLGLDSEQYF
NA,TRBJ2-7,NA,TRBV19,TGTGCCAGTAAGCCGTGGCAGGAGGCCTACGAGCAGTACTTC,CASKPWQEAYEQYF
many,TRBJ2-3,NA,TRBV20-1,TGCAGTGCTAGAAACAGGTTGAATACAGATACGCAGTATTTT,CSARNRLNTDTQYF
many,TRBJ2-4,TRBD2,TRBV6-1,TGTGCCAGCAGTGAGGAAGGGCGGGGGGCATCGGCCAAAAACATTCAGTACTTC,CASSEEGRGASAKNIQYF
many,TRBJ2-2,NA,TRBV14,TGTGCCAGCAGCCAAAATGCTGACACCGGGGAGCTGTTTTTT,CASSQNADTGELFF
many,TRBJ2-7,TRBD2,TRBV28,TGTGCCAGCAGCGATTCTAGCGGGAATTCCTACGAGCAGTACTTC,CASSDSSGNSYEQYF
many,TRBJ1-1,NA,TRBV9,TGTGCCAGCAGCGTTGGGTCCGGGAACACTGAAGCTTTCTTT,CASSVGSGNTEAFF
many,TRBJ2-7,TRBD1,TRBV4-3,TGCGCCAGCAGCCCGGACAGGGCCTACGAGCAGTACTTT,CASSPDRAYEQYF
many,TRBJ2-5,TRBD2,TRBV5-1,TGCGCCAGCAGATCCTTGGGGGGCGGGAGGGCCGATGAGACCCAGTACTTC,CASRSLGGGRADETQYF
many,TRBJ2-7,NA,TRBV7-2,TGTGCCAGCAGCTTAGATTCCAACTCCTACGAGCAGTACTTC,CASSLDSNSYEQYF
many,TRBJ1-5,TRBD1,TRBV28,TGTGCCAGCCTGGACAGGCCAAATCAGCCCCAGCATTTT,CASLDRPNQPQHF
many,TRBJ2-2,NA,TRBV7-9,TGTGCCAGCAGCTTAGAGCTTACCGGGGAGCTGTTTTTT,CASSLELTGELFF
many,TRBJ1-5,NA,TRBV30,TGTGCCTGGAGTTCCGGGACGGGGTATCAGCCCCAGCATTTT,CAWSSGTGYQPQHF
once,TRBJ2-3,NA,TRBV30,TGTGCGTTACACCCGAGGCAAGGTACGCAGTATTTT,CALHPRQGTQYF
many,TRBJ2-7,TRBD2,TRBV10-3,TGTGCCATCAGTGAGTCGGGCGGGGGTATATCCTACGAGCAGTACTTC,CAISESGGGISYEQYF
many,TRBJ2-7,NA,TRBV28,TGTGCCAGCAGTTGGGGATCCTACGAGCAGTACTTC,CASSWGSYEQYF
many,TRBJ2-3,NA,TRBV5-5,TGTGCCAGCAGCTTGGGAGGGTACAGCACAGATACGCAGTATTTT,CASSLGGYSTDTQYF
many,TRBJ1-1,NA,TRBV7-8,TGTGCCAGCAGCTCCGGATTCACTGAAGCTTTCTTT,CASSSGFTEAFF
many,TRBJ2-1,NA,TRBV18,TGTGCCAGCTCACCACTGGAGGTCAATGAGCAGTTCTTC,CASSPLEVNEQFF
many,TRBJ1-6,NA,TRBV11-1,TGTGCCAGCAGCTTAGCCTATAATTCACCCCTCCACTTT,CASSLAYNSPLHF
many,TRBJ1-5,TRBD1,TRBV12-3/TRBV12-4,TGTGCCAGCAGTTTGACAGGGGACAATCAGCCCCAGCATTTT,CASSLTGDNQPQHF
NA,TRBJ1-1,NA,TRBV10-3,TGTGCCATCAGTCCCACCGTTGGGGCTGAAGCTTTCTTT,CAISPTVGAEAFF
many,TRBJ2-1,NA,TRBV20-1,TGCAGTGCCTCGACTTGGGTAGGTGAGCAGTTCTTC,CSASTWVGEQFF
many,TRBJ2-7,TRBD1,TRBV11-1,TGTGCCAGCAGCCAAGGGGGACAGGGCAGCGAGCAGTACTTC,CASSQGGQGSEQYF
NA,TRBJ2-3,NA,TRBV5-4,TGTGCCAGCAGCTTGGCGGCGACCCCGGGGACAGATACGCAGTATTTT,CASSLAATPGTDTQYF
many,TRBJ2-5,TRBD2,TRBV20-1,TGCAGTGCTATCATATGGCGGGAGGCCATCGTCGAGACCCAGTACTTC,CSAIIWREAIVETQYF
many,TRBJ2-7,NA,TRBV6-2/TRBV6-3,TGTGCCAGCAGACTCGGACGATTGGGGAGTCCGAGCTCCTACGAGCAGTACTTC,CASRLGRLGSPSSYEQYF
many,TRBJ2-5,NA,TRBV7-2,TGTGCCAGCAGCCTAGCTTTTGAGACCCAGTACTTC,CASSLAFETQYF
many,TRBJ1-6,NA,TRBV6-6,TGTGCCAGCAGTTATAAAGATAATTCACCCCTCCACTTT,CASSYKDNSPLHF
many,TRBJ2-1,TRBD2,TRBV20-1,TGCAGTGCTAGACGAATAGCGGGAGAGATTGAGCAGTTCTTC,CSARRIAGEIEQFF
many,TRBJ2-1,TRBD2,TRBV20-1,TGCAGTGCTAGAGACTGGAGCCTAGCGGGAGTATATGATGAGCAGTTCTTC,CSARDWSLAGVYDEQFF
many,TRBJ2-3,TRBD1,TRBV19,TGTGCCAGTCGCAACGGACAGGGTACAGATACGCAGTATTTT,CASRNGQGTDTQYF
many,TRBJ2-7,NA,TRBV30,TGTGCCTGGAGCCCTATGGCTTACGAGCAGTACTTC,CAWSPMAYEQYF
many,TRBJ2-7,TRBD2,TRBV20-1,TGCAGTGCTAGAGGGGGGACTACCTACGAGCAGTACTTC,CSARGGTTYEQYF
many,TRBJ1-1,NA,TRBV5-6,TGTGCCAGCAGCTTGGGGACACCTGAAGCTTTCTTT,CASSLGTPEAFF
NA,TRBJ1-6,NA,TRBV5-4,TGTGCCAGCAGCACGGAACAGAGGAATTCACCCCTCCACTTT,CASSTEQRNSPLHF
many,TRBJ2-1,TRBD1,TRBV18,TGTGCCAGCTCAAGACAGGGGGTGAATGAGCAGTTCTTC,CASSRQGVNEQFF
NA,TRBJ1-2,TRBD1,TRBV6-5,TGTGCCGGCAGTTACGTGGGACAGGGATATGGCTACACCTTC,CAGSYVGQGYGYTF
many,TRBJ1-5,TRBD1,TRBV2,TGTGCCAGCAGGGGGGACAGGGTCTACAATCAGCCCCAGCATTTT,CASRGDRVYNQPQHF
many,TRBJ1-2,NA,TRBV20-1,TGCAGTGCTAGAGATTCCGGGGTCGGCGGCTACACCTTC,CSARDSGVGGYTF
many,TRBJ2-1,NA,TRBV30,TGTGCCTGGAGTGGGGTTAATGAGCAGTTCTTC,CAWSGVNEQFF
many,TRBJ2-5,NA,TRBV20-1,TGCAGTGCTAGACGAAACCAAGAGACCCAGTACTTC,CSARRNQETQYF
many,TRBJ2-1,NA,TRBV20-1,TGCAGTGCTAAAGCGCCTCTCGATGAGCAGTTCTTC,CSAKAPLDEQFF
many,TRBJ2-1,NA,TRBV7-3,TGTGCCAGCAGCCACAAGCGGAGGAGCTCCTACAATGAGCAGTTCTTC,CASSHKRRSSYNEQFF
many,TRBJ1-4,NA,TRBV7-8,TGTGCCAGCAGCTTAGGGGGTATTTTTGAAAAACTGTTTTTT,CASSLGGIFEKLFF
many,TRBJ2-1,TRBD2,TRBV6-2/TRBV6-3,TGTGCCAGCCGGGGACTAGCGTCGTATGAGCAGTTCTTC,CASRGLASYEQFF
many,TRBJ1-2,NA,TRBV5-6,TGTGCCAGCAGCGACGGGACCCTCCTTTACGGCTACACCTTC,CASSDGTLLYGYTF
NA,TRBJ1-1,TRBD1,TRBV7-2,TGTGCCAGCAGCCCATTGGGACAGGGAACTGAAGCTTTCTTT,CASSPLGQGTEAFF
many,TRBJ2-7,NA,TRBV5-6,TGTGCCAGCAGCTTTTTTAACTCCTACGAGCAGTACTTC,CASSFFNSYEQYF